This T cell receptor beta chain was sequenced during a study of T cell responses to AZD1222 COVID-19 vaccine. Turning to the study itself: Whether given at about 4 or about 12 weeks, second doses were pooled.

Study-wide results and caveats: There were mostly white British donors and more females than males, and clonal diversity was possibly underestimated. A rise in Spike-specific TCR breadth and depth followed two AZD1222 doses. Reports indicate that nearly half of spike-specific TCRs are directed at unmutated variant regions.

Remarks on this clone: What it binds is unknown.

Assay: immunoSEQ multiplex PCR; the TCRdb copy retains only in-frame clones and omits some. The data contain 150,000 to 180,000 clones, roughly 90% of them singletons. Per germline, CDR1 MNHEY and CDR2 SVGAGI. The CDR3 loop spans 13 amino acids. Trimming shortened V by 2 bases and J by 9 bases, and 13 bases separated the two germline ends. The sample in question was peripheral blood, obtained on day 0 of AZD1222 vaccination. This receptor was obtained from an adult in good health. The chain is built from TRBV6-5 and TRBJ2-5; tentative D call: TRBD1 (5 bases). The CDR3 nucleotides are TGTGCCAGCAGTTACGGTCCCGGCAGGGCCCAGTACTTC. This translates into CASSYGPGRAQYF.